These T cell receptor beta chains were read from a single sample in a study of metastatic and nonmetastatic thyroid tumors. Using MiXCR, TCRdb re-called clones from the PCR reads. This table holds nearly 25,000 clones, 26% found once. The sequencing sample was made of blood. These TCRs come from a male donor with papillary thyroid cancer or a benign thyroid nodule (not recorded which). Some clones in this sample may be carry-over from other donors' samples. Each CDR3 is given without its conserved first and last residue. The order of the fields is V gene, J gene, CDR3 protein.

v_call: TRBV7-2
j_call: TRBJ2-2
cdr3_aa: ASSGQGLATGELF

v_call: TRBV6-1
j_call: TRBJ2-5
cdr3_aa: ASSGGAGAGGETQY

v_call: TRBV6-2/TRBV6-3
j_call: TRBJ2-2
cdr3_aa: ASRPRSVEGTGELF

v_call: TRBV7-7
j_call: TRBJ2-7
cdr3_aa: ASSLGTDSYEQY

v_call: TRBV6-2/TRBV6-3
j_call: TRBJ2-5
cdr3_aa: ASSYRAGGQETQY

v_call: TRBV11-2
j_call: -
cdr3_aa: ASSLLLLAGGGEQF

v_call: TRBV7-2
j_call: TRBJ1-5
cdr3_aa: ASSFGTEHQPQH

v_call: TRBV6-1
j_call: TRBJ1-1
cdr3_aa: ASEGWSKEAF

v_call: TRBV10-3
j_call: TRBJ2-5
cdr3_aa: AIRNGTGLETQY

v_call: TRBV5-1
j_call: TRBJ2-7
cdr3_aa: ASSLGQGGEQY

v_call: TRBV20-1
j_call: TRBJ1-4
cdr3_aa: SSWVGQGTYEKLF